These 26 T cell receptor beta chains share one sample of origin, sequenced in a study of blood T cells in healthy people across ages. Using a J-beta primer mix together with a sample-barcoded 5' primer, a second PCR was run for roughly 6 to 12 cycles. TCRdb re-analysed the 5' RACE reads in MiXCR, keeping a single row per CDR3 protein. Of over 600,000 distinct CDR3 sequences in the sample, 56% are singletons; the top ten hold roughly 24%. Source material: blood. Receptors were obtained from a middle-aged man in good health.

This chain links TRBV3-1 with TRBJ2-7; a possible D gene is TRBD1 (5 bases). The J call may be mistaken, given a closer DNA end match to TRBJ2-5. This CDR3 contains 15 residues. Germline lookup yields CDR1 LGHDT and CDR2 YNNKEL (reference sequence). CDR3 sequence: CASSLMSSKGETQYF. CDR3 sequence (DNA): TGTGCCAGCAGCCTCATGAGTTCTAAGGGGGAGACCCAGTACTTC.

This clonotype was counted between two and nine times. The chain recombines TRBV2 with TRBJ2-4; 11 bases agree with TRBD2. J was trimmed by 9 bases and V by 7 bases; bases with no gene match: 8. Germline V CDR1 and CDR2: SNHLY, FYNNEI. The length of the CDR3 is 14 residues. CDR3 sequence: CASNILAGVGIQYF. The CDR3 nucleotides read TGTGCCAGCAATATACTAGCGGGAGTAGGCATTCAGTACTTC.

This sequence joins TRBV21-1 and TRBJ2-5; the table's D call, TRBD1, was not checked against the DNA. The J call may be mistaken, given a closer DNA end match to TRBJ2-7. TRBV21-1 is reported as a pseudogene. The CDR3 is 16 amino acids. CDR3 nucleotide sequence: TGTGCCAGCAGCAAAGGTGGGACAGGGTTGACTTACGAGCAGTACTTC. This sequence encodes CASSKGGTGLTYEQYF.

The sample holds a few counts of this clonotype. The V gene is TRBV20-1, the J gene TRBJ2-1; 10 nucleotides agree with TRBD2. Germline V gene sequence: CDR1 DFQATT, CDR2 SNEGSKA (reference sequence). V was pared by 6 bases and J by 0 bases, with 11 bases of the junction left unmatched. The CDR3 has 17 residues. CDR3 in amino acids: CSANTGTSARSYNEQFF. The CDR3 bases are TGCAGTGCAAACACCGGGACTAGCGCTCGCTCCTACAATGAGCAGTTCTTC.

The chain joins TRBV5-5 to TRBJ1-5, with D possibly TRBD1 on 5 matching bases. This CDR3 region has 15 residues. Germline lookup yields CDR1 SGHKS and CDR2 YYEKEE (reference sequence). V was trimmed by 4 bases and J by 1 base, leaving 12 bases between them. The CDR3 bases are TGTGCCAGCAGCGCGACTGGGGGAAGCAATCAGCCCCAGCATTTT. Its translation: CASSATGGSNQPQHF.

The J gene is TRBJ2-1, the V gene TRBV28, with D unresolved. V was pared by 6 bases and J by 10 bases, with 16 bases between. Germline CDR1 is MDHEN and CDR2 is SYDVKM. This CDR3 comprises 13 residues. In nucleotides, the CDR3 is TGTGCCAGCAGCTCATCGGTGGTAAGAGAGCAGTTCTTC. The encoded protein is CASSSSVVREQFF.

This clonotype came up a few times. This chain connects TRBV7-2 to TRBJ2-3, with unresolved D. Germline CDR1 and CDR2: SGHTA and FQGNSA. V was clipped by 2 bases and J by 3 bases, with 9 bases between them. The length of the CDR3 is 14 residues. The CDR3 DNA follows: TGTGCCAGCAGCTTACATAAGACAACAGATACGCAGTATTTT. Protein sequence: CASSLHKTTDTQYF. Filled out from reference TRBV7-2 and TRBJ2-3, the complete variable domain reads GAGVSQSPSNKVTEKGKDVELRCDPISGHTALYWYRQSLGQGLEFLIYFQGNSAPDKSGLPSDRFSAERTGGSVSTLTIQRTQQEDSAVYLCASSLHKTTDTQYFGPGTRLTVL.

This clonotype was seen only once. This chain links TRBV20-1 with TRBJ2-4; no reliable D call. Between the trimmed V and J ends, which lost 0 bases and 2 bases, there was a span of 11 bases. CDR3 size: 15 residues. Germline V gives CDR1 DFQATT, CDR2 SNEGSKA (reference sequence). In DNA, the CDR3 is TGCAGTGCTAGAGATCGTAGAGGAACCAAAAACATTCAGTACTTC. The encoded protein is CSARDRRGTKNIQYF.

The rearrangement uses TRBV12-3 or TRBV12-4 and TRBJ1-2; maybe TRBD1 (6 bases). V was trimmed by 6 bases and J by 6 bases, leaving 14 bases between them. The CDR3 runs to 13 residues. CDR3 sequence: CASRPNRAHGYTF. CDR3 DNA sequence: TGTGCCAGCAGACCAAACAGGGCTCATGGCTACACCTTC.

This clonotype was picked up many times. The gene calls are TRBV7-2 and TRBJ1-6, with 11 bases lining up with TRBD1. Germline loops: CDR1 SGHTA, CDR2 FQGNSA. The length of the CDR3 is 14 residues. Germline trimming cut 5 bases from V and 10 bases from J; bases unmatched to any gene: 4. CDR3 in DNA: TGTGCCAGCAGCCCCCGGGACAGGGGGTCACCCCTCCACTTT. It is translated as CASSPRDRGSPLHF.

This clonotype was counted between two and nine times. The J gene is TRBJ1-2, the V gene TRBV12-3 or TRBV12-4; D is undetermined. The CDR3 contains 13 residues. The ends were cut back, 5 bases at V and 0 bases at J, with 7 bases in the middle. The CDR3 DNA sequence: TGTGCCAGCAGTGCCGGGCCTAACTATGGCTACACCTTC. Translated: CASSAGPNYGYTF.

This sequence joins TRBV9 and TRBJ2-7, with no clear D. The CDR3 is 15 residues long. Germline V gene data show CDR1 as SGDLS and CDR2 as YYNGEE. The V gene lost 7 bases and the J gene lost 0 bases, with 17 bases spanning the gap. CDR3 DNA: TGTGCCAGCGGCCAGGAACAAGCTAGCTCCTACGAGCAGTACTTC. Encoded protein: CASGQEQASSYEQYF.

This sequence joins TRBV6-2 or TRBV6-3 and TRBJ2-2; 7 bases fit TRBD1. The CDR3 is 14 amino acids. CDR1 is MNHEY, CDR2 SVGEGT, per germline. The trim removed 10 bases at V and 3 bases at J, leaving 8 bases unmatched. In DNA form, the CDR3 reads TGTGCCATCTGGACAGGCCTTTACACCGGGGAGCTGTTTTTT. Translation gives CAIWTGLYTGELFF.

This clonotype showed up just a few times. The genes are TRBV29-1 and TRBJ1-2; D not certain. The length of the CDR3 is 12 residues. Trimming stripped 5 bases from V and 7 bases from J, with 14 bases between. Looked up from germline, CDR1 is SQVTM and CDR2 is ANQGSEA. The CDR3 DNA follows: TGCAGCGTTCCTGGGAAGGGTGGTGGCTACACCTTC. Translation: CSVPGKGGGYTF.

V usage is TRBV4-3 and J usage is TRBJ2-7; D is ambiguous. From germline, CDR1 is LGHNA and CDR2 YSLEER. The CDR3 contains 14 residues. The ends were cut back, 0 bases at V and 2 bases at J, with 8 bases in the middle. The CDR3 nucleotides are TGCGCCAGCAGCCAAGATACGGTAGCCTACGAGCAGTACTTC. It encodes CASSQDTVAYEQYF.

This clonotype appeared a few times. The genes are TRBV28 and TRBJ2-7; D is possibly TRBD1 (6 bases). The germline CDR1 and CDR2 sequences are MDHEN and SYDVKM. V gave up 4 bases and J gave up 0 bases, with 19 bases separating them. The CDR3 is made up of 17 amino acids. CDR3 DNA sequence: TGTGCCAGCAGTTCAGAAATCGGGACAACAGGCTCCTACGAGCAGTACTTC. Translated: CASSSEIGTTGSYEQYF.

This chain joins TRBV6-5 and TRBJ1-5; 9 nucleotides align to TRBD1. The CDR3 is 16 amino acids. Germline CDR1 reads MNHEY; CDR2 reads SVGAGI. Trimming removed 6 bases from V and 4 bases from J; junction bases left unmatched: 10. DNA of the CDR3: TGTGCCAGCAGACGGGACAGGGCGAGAGCAAATCAGCCCCAGCATTTT. Translating it yields CASRRDRARANQPQHF.

This sequence joins TRBV28 and TRBJ1-2, with a weak D call TRBD1 (5 bases). V lost 10 bases, J lost 9 bases, and 27 bases lay in between. CDR3 length equals 15 residues. Germline CDR1 reads MDHEN; CDR2 reads SYDVKM. The CDR3: CATARRGTSRYSYTF. As DNA, the CDR3 is TGTGCCACCGCGCGGCGGGGGACCTCCCGTTATAGCTACACCTTC.

The genes are TRBV7-3 and TRBJ2-5, with D perhaps TRBD1 (5 bases). Germline V gene data show CDR1 as SGHTA and CDR2 as FQGTGA. V was pared by 5 bases and J by 2 bases, with 18 bases between. The CDR3 extends over 16 amino acids. CDR3 DNA sequence: TGTGCCAGCAGCCCACTGACAGCTAAAGATCAAGAGACCCAGTACTTC. Residues: CASSPLTAKDQETQYF.

This chain uses TRBV3-1 with TRBJ2-7; 7 bases map to TRBD2. Trimming removed 5 bases from V and 6 bases from J; junction bases left unmatched: 13. This CDR3 has 15 residues. CDR1 and CDR2 (germline): LGHDT, YNNKEL (reference sequence). CDR3 nucleotide sequence: TGTGCCAGCAGCTACCGGCCAGCGGGAACGGGCGAGCAGTACTTC. Amino acid sequence: CASSYRPAGTGEQYF.

This chain links TRBV12-3 or TRBV12-4 with TRBJ2-3; no definite D call. The germline V and J ends were trimmed by 2 bases and 4 bases, with 10 bases remaining between them. This CDR3 is built from 14 residues. CDR3 nucleotides: TGTGCCAGCAGTTTACGTTGGGGTGCAGATACGCAGTATTTT. The encoded protein is CASSLRWGADTQYF.

The chain is built from TRBV24-1 and TRBJ1-5; weak D call: TRBD1 (6 bases). This CDR3 region has 15 residues. CDR1 and CDR2 from the germline V gene are KGHDR and SFDVKD. Trimming shortened V by 5 bases and J by 5 bases, and 15 bases separated the two germline ends. The CDR3 reads CATSGRQGRYQPQHF. The CDR3 region has the DNA TGTGCCACCAGTGGGAGGCAGGGGAGATATCAGCCCCAGCATTTT.

The V call is TRBV28, the J call TRBJ2-5; D possibly corresponds to TRBD2 (5 bases). This CDR3 spans 14 amino acids. Germline-derived CDR1 and CDR2 are MDHEN and SYDVKM. The germline V and J ends were trimmed by 6 bases and 2 bases, with 13 bases remaining between them. CDR3 nucleotides: TGTGCCAGCAGCTTGGACGGAGGACAAGAGACCCAGTACTTC. Amino acid sequence: CASSLDGGQETQYF.

Only one count was recorded for this clonotype. J is TRBJ2-2 and V is TRBV27, with TRBD2 identical over 10 bases. Germline CDR1 is MNHEY and CDR2 is SMNVEV (reference sequence). Unmatched junction bases numbered 3, after V lost 2 bases and J lost 6 bases. The CDR3 length is 15 residues. The DNA for the CDR3 is TGTGCCAGCAGTTTAAGTACTAGCGGGGCCGGGGAGCTGTTTTTT. This codes for CASSLSTSGAGELFF.

V and J are TRBV24-1 and TRBJ2-1; possibly TRBD2 for D (6 bases). Germline-derived CDR1 and CDR2 are KGHDR and SFDVKD. V was cut by 4 bases and J by 7 bases, with 13 bases left in between. This CDR3 has 14 residues. CDR3 residues: CATSDQRVRNEQFF. CDR3 nucleotides: TGTGCCACCAGTGACCAGCGGGTTAGGAATGAGCAGTTCTTC.

The rearrangement links TRBV6-6 to TRBJ1-1; 7 nucleotides line up with TRBD1. CDR1 and CDR2 (germline): MNHNY, SVGAGI (reference sequence). This CDR3 has 13 amino acids. Germline trimming cut 7 bases from V and 1 base from J; bases unmatched to any gene: 3. The chain's CDR3 is CASTGQQNTEAFF. The CDR3 nucleotides read TGTGCCAGCACGGGACAGCAGAACACTGAAGCTTTCTTT.